The TCR beta chain under discussion was sequenced for a study of identical twins. Findings of the study overall: For out-of-frame alpha sequences shared by twins, low generation probability was in excess.

This clonotype was seen ten or more times. Antigen: not known. TCRdb reprocessed the 5' RACE reads via MiXCR and lists one record per CDR3 protein. This table has 150,000 or so distinct CDR3 sequences, under 4.5% appearing once. The CDR3 is 16 amino acids. J was trimmed by 6 bases and V by 2 bases; bases with no gene match: 10. Germline loops: CDR1 SGHRS, CDR2 YFSETQ. This sequence joins TRBV5-1 and TRBJ2-2, with 7 bases lining up with TRBD1. This TCR derives from a man aged 18 to 30 in good health. Specimen: memory T cells sorted from blood. The CDR3 DNA is TGCGCCAGCAGCTTTAATGGACAGGCTTCTTCCGGGGAGCTGTTTTTT. Amino acids: CASSFNGQASSGELFF.